The TCR beta chain described here comes from a study of T-cell reconstitution after alpha-beta-depleted transplantation in children. Study-level results: Newly produced T cells mostly provided counts and TCRbeta diversity after one year, as hyperexpanded clones declined.

Germline CDR1 reads MRHNA; CDR2 reads SNTAGT. V gave up 3 bases and J gave up 1 base, with 6 bases separating them. This CDR3 is 14 amino acids long. Researchers prepared the TCRbeta library using unique molecular identifiers, the study reports. A single record per CDR3 protein comes from TCRdb applying MiXCR to the PCR reads. The sample lists hundreds of thousands of distinct CDR3 sequences; 15% to 20% were seen once. Concerning this clonotype itself: The antigen is undetermined.

The rearrangement joins TRBV6-4 to TRBJ2-2; D remains unclear. This sample comprised PBMCs, mostly from graft donor cells, obtained 360 days after TCRalphabeta/CD19-depleted stem cell transplant. The receptor was isolated from a boy in the first two years of life who had a stem cell transplant for Wiskott-Aldrich syndrome, so the T cells may come from the graft donor. CDR3 loop: CASSELQNTGELFF. In DNA, the CDR3 is TGTGCCAGCAGTGAACTCCAGAACACCGGGGAGCTGTTTTTT.